One sample yielded the 20 T cell receptor beta chains listed below, sequenced in a study of long-term antiretroviral therapy in people with HIV. At the survey level, the v3.0 immunoSEQ assay was run. Sequencing was performed with immunoSEQ multiplex PCR; in TCRdb, only in-frame clones are kept and a portion is missing. The data hold 25,000 to 35,000 clones, with around 84% observed a single time. Sample: unsorted PBMCs, taken 0.8 years after starting antiretroviral therapy. These receptors were collected from a woman under 40 with HIV.

The chain uses TRBV7-3 and TRBJ2-3; 7 bases are shared with TRBD2. Germline values: CDR1 SGHTA, CDR2 FQGTGA. With 2 bases clipped from V and 1 base from J, the junction kept 3 bases outside the gene matches. The CDR3 runs to 15 residues. The CDR3 DNA reads as TGTGCCAGCAGCTTAGGGAGGGGAGGCACAGATACGCAGTATTTT. Translating gives CASSLGRGGTDTQYF.

CDR3 region: CASSLGAPNTGELFF. Here the CDR3 DNA reads TGCGCCAGCAGCTTGGGGGCGCCGAACACCGGGGAGCTGTTTTTT. The chain joins TRBV5-1 to TRBJ2-2; D remains ambiguous. Trimming removed 0 bases at V and 0 bases at J, with 6 bases between. CDR3 length: 15 residues. CDR1 and CDR2 (germline): SGHRS, YFSETQ.

V usage is TRBV2 and J usage is TRBJ2-3, with 7 positions matching TRBD2. V lost 2 bases, J lost 3 bases, and 11 bases stayed unmatched. The CDR3 is 17 amino acids. From germline, CDR1 is SNHLY and CDR2 FYNNEI. CDR3 residues: CASSELGHGRGTDTQYF. The DNA for the CDR3 is TGTGCCAGCAGTGAATTAGGACATGGGCGGGGGACAGATACGCAGTATTTT.

The rearrangement links TRBV4-1 to TRBJ1-1; TRBD1 matches 12 bases. Per germline, CDR1 MGHRA and CDR2 YSYEKL. The CDR3 has 15 residues. V lost 4 bases, J lost 5 bases, and 5 bases stayed unmatched. CDR3 coding DNA: TGCGCCAGCAGCCGGGACAGGGGGCTGGGAACTGAAGCTTTCTTT. The encoded protein is CASSRDRGLGTEAFF.

This clone was detected only a few times. This rearrangement joins TRBV30 to TRBJ1-1, with a weak D call TRBD1 (6 bases). This CDR3 has 13 residues. Germline assignment: CDR1 GTSNPN and CDR2 SVGIG (reference sequence). V lost 2 bases to trimming and J lost 4 bases, with 11 bases between them. The CDR3 here is CAWSYRVITEAFF. The DNA of the CDR3 is TGTGCCTGGAGTTACAGGGTTATCACTGAAGCTTTCTTT.

The V and J genes are TRBV18 and TRBJ1-4; TRBD1 aligns across 10 bases. The V gene's germline CDR1 is KGHSH and CDR2 LQKENI. V dropped 1 base and J dropped 5; count of bases not matched to a gene: 1. The CDR3 contains 15 residues. The CDR3 protein is CASSPRGQGNEKLFF. In DNA form, the CDR3 reads TGTGCCAGCTCACCACGGGGACAGGGGAATGAAAAACTGTTTTTT. The full variable domain, with the rest looked up from reference TRBV18 and TRBJ1-4, is NAGVMQNPRHLVRRRGQEARLRCSPMKGHSHVYWYRQLPEEGLKFMVYLQKENIIDESGMPKERFSAEFPKEGPSILRIQQVVRGDSAAYFCASSPRGQGNEKLFFGSGTQLSVL.

The rearrangement uses TRBV9 and TRBJ2-1; possibly TRBD1 for D (6 bases). This CDR3 spans 14 amino acids. Germline V gene sequence: CDR1 SGDLS, CDR2 YYNGEE. V lost 4 bases, J lost 7 bases, and 15 bases lay in between. The CDR3 is CASSLYRDGNEQFF. The DNA for the CDR3 is TGTGCCAGCAGCCTTTACAGGGATGGGAATGAGCAGTTCTTC.

This chain uses TRBV9 with TRBJ1-1; D is unresolved. Per the germline V gene, CDR1 is SGDLS and CDR2 is YYNGEE. V was shortened by 4 bases and J by 5 bases, with 15 bases between the two germline ends. The CDR3 sequence is 14 residues long. In DNA form, the CDR3 reads TGTGCCAGCAGCCCCCAAACGGACGGTACTGAAGCTTTCTTT. Its translation is CASSPQTDGTEAFF.

V is TRBV30 and J is TRBJ1-2; the D is unclear. The germline V gene has CDR1 GTSNPN and CDR2 SVGIG (reference sequence). V was shortened by 2 bases and J by 6 bases, with 19 bases between the two germline ends. The CDR3 is 15 amino acids. CDR3: CAWSRIGRREDGYTF. In DNA form, the CDR3 reads TGTGCCTGGAGTCGGATAGGCAGAAGGGAGGATGGCTACACCTTC.

This sequence joins TRBV18 and TRBJ1-3; D is unresolved. CDR3 length equals 16 residues. V was cut by 2 bases and J by 4 bases, with 15 bases left in between. Germline CDR1 and CDR2: KGHSH and LQKENI. CDR3 in DNA: TGTGCCAGCTCACCAACACGGACGGCCGAAGGAAACACCATATATTTT. It translates to CASSPTRTAEGNTIYF.

This chain connects TRBV6-1 to TRBJ1-3; 7 nucleotides align to TRBD1. Germline-derived CDR1 and CDR2 are MNHNS and SASEGT. The trim removed 4 bases at V and 0 bases at J, leaving 6 bases unmatched. The CDR3 loop spans 16 amino acids. CDR3 region: CASSVPTGYSGNTIYF. In DNA form, the CDR3 reads TGTGCCAGCAGTGTCCCGACAGGGTACTCTGGAAACACCATATATTTT.

V and J are TRBV2 and TRBJ2-3; TRBD2 is a possible D gene (7 bases). This CDR3 is built from 16 residues. The V end was cut by 5 bases, the J end by 5 bases, with 20 bases between. Germline V gene data show CDR1 as SNHLY and CDR2 as FYNNEI. CDR3 DNA sequence: TGTGCCAGCAGTAGAAATCTAGGGAGGGGGGAAGATACGCAGTATTTT. Protein sequence: CASSRNLGRGEDTQYF. Based on the CDR3 plus reference TRBV2 and TRBJ2-3, the full variable domain is EPEVTQTPSHQVTQMGQEVILRCVPISNHLYFYWYRQILGQKVEFLVSFYNNEISEKSEIFDDQFSVERPDGSNFTLKIRSTKLEDSAMYFCASSRNLGRGEDTQYFGPGTRLTVL.

This chain uses TRBV2 with TRBJ1-4, with TRBD1 matching over 7 bases. The V gene end was trimmed by 3 bases and the J gene end by 4 bases; junction bases not matched to a gene: 5. CDR1 is SNHLY, CDR2 FYNNEI, per germline. The CDR3 runs to 15 residues. The CDR3 nucleotides read TGTGCCAGCAGTGAGGAGGGGACAGATAATGAAAAACTGTTTTTT. Its protein is CASSEEGTDNEKLFF.

This sequence joins TRBV2 and TRBJ2-3, with 10 positions matching TRBD2. Germline V CDR1 and CDR2: SNHLY, FYNNEI. V trimming: 7 bases; J trimming: 8 bases; junction bases outside the gene matches: 6. The CDR3 runs 13 residues. In nucleotides, the CDR3 is TGTGCCAGCATGGGAGCTAGCGGGGGTACGCAGTATTTT. This sequence encodes CASMGASGGTQYF.

The V call is TRBV7-6, the J call TRBJ1-4; 7 bases align to TRBD1. Germline assignment: CDR1 SGHVS and CDR2 FNYEAQ. The CDR3 sequence is 15 residues long. The J segment lost 8 bases and the V segment lost 7 bases, leaving 13 bases of the junction unmatched. The CDR3 DNA follows: TGTGCCAGCACCCCAGGGGGGGGCGCTGGAGAAAAACTGTTTTTT. It specifies CASTPGGGAGEKLFF.

This sequence joins TRBV10-3 and TRBJ1-5, with D maybe TRBD1 (6 bases). This CDR3 comprises 18 residues. Germline CDR1 is ENHRY and CDR2 is SYGVKD. Trimming took off 6 bases at V and 5 bases at J, with 26 bases between the two ends. This CDR3 reads CAISPRPVDRKYYQPQHF. CDR3 sequence (DNA): TGTGCCATCAGCCCGCGACCCGTGGACAGAAAATATTATCAGCCCCAGCATTTT.

The chain recombines TRBV7-3 with TRBJ1-1, with D unclear. The CDR3 spans 14 residues. The germline V and J ends were trimmed by 5 bases and 3 bases, with 13 bases remaining between them. The germline V gene encodes CDR1 SGHTA and CDR2 FQGTGA. The chain's CDR3 is CASSPPGKDTEAFF. The DNA of the CDR3 is TGTGCCAGCAGCCCCCCTGGAAAGGACACTGAAGCTTTCTTT.

CDR3 amino acids: CASSGGYLANYGYTF. In DNA, the CDR3 is TGTGCCAGCAGTGGAGGTTATTTAGCTAACTATGGCTACACCTTC. The chain joins TRBV6-5 to TRBJ1-2, with D uncertain. The CDR3 runs to 15 residues. The V end was cut by 5 bases, the J end by 0 bases, with 13 bases between. Germline V CDR1 and CDR2: MNHEY, SVGAGI.

A single count supports this clone. The chain has TRBV4-2 and TRBJ2-2; the match to TRBD2 covers 7 bases. The ends lost 1 base at V and 4 bases at J; junction bases unmatched: 3. This CDR3 comprises 15 residues. Germline V gives CDR1 LGHNA, CDR2 YNFKEQ. The CDR3 loop reads CASSQGGGSTGELFF. CDR3 sequence (DNA): TGTGCCAGCAGCCAAGGGGGGGGTAGCACCGGGGAGCTGTTTTTT.

A remark on this clone: One junction end does not reproduce the germline sequence, and a read error may be involved. The chain employs TRBV5-1 and TRBJ1-2; perhaps TRBD1 as D (5 bases). The CDR3 sequence is 16 residues long. Germline V gives CDR1 SGHRS, CDR2 YFSETQ. The CDR3 DNA reads TGCGCCAGCAGCTTGACTGACAGAAAAGTTAACCATGGCTACACCTTC. This codes for CASSLTDRKVNHGYTF.